The 6 T cell receptor beta chains below were found in one sample sequenced in a study of blood T cell repertoires in COVID-19. This table comes from immunoSEQ multiplex PCR, and its TCRdb copy is limited to in-frame clones, with some not included. The table lists hundreds of thousands of clones, around 87% of them singletons. The sample consisted of PBMCs or T cells enriched from blood (not recorded which). These receptors all come from a young woman with acute COVID-19.

This clone was seen more than once but under ten times. The chain recombines TRBV15 with TRBJ1-5; 8 positions match TRBD1. V lost 3 bases and J lost 3; bases outside the gene matches: 4. The length of the CDR3 is 15 residues. Germline lookup yields CDR1 LNHNV and CDR2 YYDKDF (reference sequence). In nucleotides, the CDR3 is TGTGCCACCAGCAGGGACAGGGTTCCCAATCAGCCCCAGCATTTT. Translating it yields CATSRDRVPNQPQHF. Variable domain in full (rest from reference TRBV15 and TRBJ1-5): DAMVIQNPRYQVTQFGKPVTLSCSQTLNHNVMYWYQQKSSQAPKLLFHYYDKDFNNEADTPDNFQSRRPNTSFCFLDIRSPGLGDTAMYLCATSRDRVPNQPQHFGDGTRLSIL.

The rearrangement joins TRBV28 to TRBJ1-2; no clear D gene. Germline CDR1 reads MDHEN; CDR2 reads SYDVKM. The V end was cut by 3 bases, the J end by 2 bases, with 10 bases between. The CDR3 is 14 amino acids. CDR3 in DNA: TGTGCCAGCAGTTTTTACGACAACAACTATGGCTACACCTTC. Translation: CASSFYDNNYGYTF.

This sequence joins TRBV9 and TRBJ2-1; TRBD2 matches at 8 bases. J was trimmed by 8 bases and V by 3 bases; bases with no gene match: 25. The CDR3 spans 20 residues. The germline V gene encodes CDR1 SGDLS and CDR2 YYNGEE. In DNA, the CDR3 is TGTGCCAGCAGCGCCCCCGGGGGAGGCAGCGGGAGTTTGGTTCGGGATGAGCAGTTCTTC. Its translation is CASSAPGGGSGSLVRDEQFF.

This clone was observed once. This sequence joins TRBV12-2 and TRBJ2-6; TRBD1 is the table's D call and was not checked against the DNA. TRBV12-2 is described as a pseudogene. CDR3 length equals 17 residues. The CDR3 sequence: CASRSAVSLPGANVLTF. The CDR3 bases are TGTGCAAGTCGCTCCGCAGTCTCCCTCCCTGGGGCCAACGTCCTGACTTTC.

This chain links TRBV5-5 with TRBJ2-1; the match to TRBD2 covers 7 bases. J gave up 2 bases and V 4 bases, and 12 bases lay outside the gene matches. Germline V gives CDR1 SGHKS, CDR2 YYEKEE (reference sequence). This CDR3 comprises 17 residues. CDR3 amino acids: CASSRQFLADTYNEQFF. CDR3 coding DNA: TGTGCCAGCAGCCGACAGTTTCTAGCGGACACCTACAATGAGCAGTTCTTC. Drawing the rest from reference TRBV5-5 and TRBJ2-1, the complete variable domain is DAGVTQSPTHLIKTRGQQVTLRCSPISGHKSVSWYQQVLGQGPQFIFQYYEKEERGRGNFPDRFSARQFPNYSSELNVNALLLGDSALYLCASSRQFLADTYNEQFFGPGTRLTVL.

The CDR3 region has the DNA TGTGCCAGCAGGCCCTTCCGGGACAGTAATGAAAAACTGTTTTTT. This translates into CASRPFRDSNEKLFF. The chain employs TRBV2 and TRBJ1-4; TRBD1 aligns across 7 bases. With V trimmed by 6 bases and J by 4 bases, 8 bases remained unmatched. Per the germline V gene, CDR1 is SNHLY and CDR2 is FYNNEI. The CDR3 is 15 residues long.